This TCR beta chain is from a study of fetal regulatory T cell absence and autoimmunity. Study-level information: The IPEX patients lacked clinical diabetes but had exocrine pancreas autoimmunity. Points from the study as a whole: The oligoclonal enrichment was interpreted as supporting antigen-driven pancreatic autoimmunity before birth in IPEX syndrome. Broadly similar TRB gene family usage was seen in pancreas and cord blood.

TCRdb's table, derived via immunoSEQ multiplex PCR, lists solely in-frame clones and lacks some. The sample includes more than 90,000 clones, 55% to 75% of them seen just once. This CDR3 is 14 amino acids long. J was trimmed by 4 bases and V by 6 bases; bases with no gene match: 4. CDR1 is SNHLY, CDR2 FYNNEI, per germline. Remarks on this clone: Its antigen is still unknown.

The receptor's source is a male donor with IPEX syndrome. The genes are TRBV2 and TRBJ1-3, with 9 bases lining up with TRBD1. The sequencing sample was made of pancreas tissue. The CDR3 sequence: CASRKGQGGNTIYF. CDR3 in DNA: TGTGCCAGCAGGAAGGGACAGGGCGGAAACACCATATATTTT.